This T cell receptor beta chain was recorded in a study of regulatory T cells in long-lasting Graves disease. Study-level information: Antithyroid drug use was under 3 months in newly diagnosed Graves' patients. Findings of the study overall: Persistent Graves' patients showed less TCR diversity than newly diagnosed patients showed. Comparison showed that persistent patients shared more public clonotypes (around 3,000) than new patients (nearly 1,000).

Indicated time point: newly diagnosed GD, antithyroid drugs for less than 3 months. From PBMCs, RNA was extracted and then used to make the TCR library. Arm-PCR of CDR3 regions and iRepertoire HTBI primers were the basis on which TCR beta libraries were built. TCRdb re-called the multiplex PCR reads through MiXCR, storing one row per CDR3 protein. Altogether roughly 360,000 distinct CDR3 sequences are present, roughly 10% being singletons, with the ten largest covering approximately 17%. This clonotype was counted at least ten times. The antigen remains unidentified. This same sample was also taken into another study, of T cells in Graves' hyperthyroidism and ophthalmopathy. That work contributes: An initial round of RT-PCR targeting the TCR CDR3 relied on the HTBI primer set.

This sequence was found in a woman aged 18-29 years with Graves disease. Sequenced here: peripheral blood mononuclear cells (PBMCs), sampled at new diagnosis, from a patient treated with antithyroid drugs.

In DNA, the CDR3 is TGTGCCAGCGCCAGTAGTCCAACTAACTATGGCTACACCTTC. Residues: CASASSPTNYGYTF. The chain has TRBV12-3 or TRBV12-4 and TRBJ1-2; D is unclear. Trimming removed 8 bases at V and 0 bases at J, with 13 bases between. CDR3 length equals 14 residues.